The 13 T cell receptor beta chains below come from one sample, sequenced in a study of control samples from healthy donors and cancer patients. TCRdb keeps only in-frame clones here, not all; method: immunoSEQ multiplex PCR. Among 85,000 to 90,000 clones listed, over 75% were seen once. The sample comprised blood. These receptors came from a middle-aged woman in good health.

CDR3 sequence: CASSESGLSNQPQHF. CDR3 in DNA: TGTGCCAGCAGTGAGTCCGGACTTTCCAATCAGCCCCAGCATTTT. The chain joins TRBV6-4 to TRBJ1-5; D uncertain. The CDR3 runs to 15 residues. V was shortened by 3 bases and J by 3 bases, with 12 bases between the two germline ends. CDR1 and CDR2 (germline): MRHNA, SNTAGT.

This clone was found a few times. In DNA, the CDR3 is TGTGCCAGCAGTGATAGGACAGACACCGGCAATCAGCCCCAGCATTTT. It specifies CASSDRTDTGNQPQHF. The chain combines TRBV25-1 with TRBJ1-5, with D perhaps matching TRBD1 (6 bases). The CDR3 extends over 16 amino acids. Trimming cost V 3 bases and J 2 bases, with 14 bases left between them. Per germline, CDR1 MGHDK and CDR2 SYGVNS.

This clone was detected only a few times. This chain links TRBV19 with TRBJ1-5; 9 bases agree with TRBD1. The CDR3 loop spans 14 amino acids. After removal of 3 bases from V and 5 bases from J, the junction contained 2 bases not matched to a gene. The germline CDR1 and CDR2 sequences are LNHDA and SQIVND (reference sequence). In DNA, the CDR3 is TGTGCCAGTAGTATTAGACAGGGGGATCAGCCCCAGCATTTT. Translated, it gives CASSIRQGDQPQHF.

This chain connects TRBV2 to TRBJ2-3, with D perhaps being TRBD1 or TRBD2 (5 bases each). Germline V gives CDR1 SNHLY, CDR2 FYNNEI. CDR3 length: 12 amino acids. V gave up 1 base and J gave up 6 bases, with 5 bases separating them. Written as DNA, the CDR3 is TGTGCCAGCAGTGAAGGGGGGGATACGCAGTATTTT. This translates into CASSEGGDTQYF.

The DNA of the CDR3 is TGTGCCAGCAGTTCTATGGGCAGGGGTACATACGAGCAGTACTTC. Protein product: CASSSMGRGTYEQYF. The rearrangement links TRBV6-5 to TRBJ2-7; perhaps TRBD1 as D (6 bases). Germline assignment: CDR1 MNHEY and CDR2 SVGAGI. V gave up 4 bases and J gave up 4 bases, with 17 bases separating them. This CDR3 region has 15 residues.

The chain has TRBV3-1 (or the pseudogene TRBV3-2) and TRBJ2-1, with a tentative D call TRBD2 (5 bases). V was clipped by 0 bases and J by 6 bases, with 12 bases between them. Per the germline V gene, CDR1 is LGHDT and CDR2 is YNNKEL (reference sequence). The CDR3 consists of 15 residues. The CDR3 region has the DNA TGTGCCAGCAGCCAAGATTCGGGGAGCCTCAATGAGCAGTTCTTC. It is translated as CASSQDSGSLNEQFF.

This clone appeared once. V and J are TRBV24-1 and TRBJ2-1; 7 bases match TRBD1. With V trimmed by 7 bases and J by 4 bases, 9 bases remained unmatched. Germline CDR1 is KGHDR and CDR2 is SFDVKD. CDR3 size: 15 residues. The CDR3, as DNA: TGTGCCACCAGCGAAATCGGGGACAGTTACAATGAGCAGTTCTTC. The encoded protein is CATSEIGDSYNEQFF.

This rearrangement joins TRBV4-1 to TRBJ1-1; 9 bases match TRBD1. Germline V gene sequence: CDR1 MGHRA, CDR2 YSYEKL. CDR3 length: 14 residues. V was pared by 4 bases and J by 4 bases, with 4 bases of the junction left unmatched. In DNA, the CDR3 is TGCGCCAGCAGCCCGGGACAGGGTACCACTGAAGCTTTCTTT. This translates into CASSPGQGTTEAFF.

V and J are TRBV6-5 and TRBJ1-5, with D perhaps matching TRBD1 (6 bases). Germline V gene sequence: CDR1 MNHEY, CDR2 SVGAGI. This CDR3 is 14 amino acids long. The V gene lost 5 bases and the J gene lost 8 bases, with 16 bases spanning the gap. The CDR3 DNA reads as TGTGCCAGCAGTCTCCAGGGGCCTGGAGAGCCCCAGCATTTT. Protein product: CASSLQGPGEPQHF.

The J gene is TRBJ2-2, the V gene TRBV7-6; 8 nucleotides match TRBD2. V trimming: 5 bases; J trimming: 5 bases; junction bases outside the gene matches: 7. The CDR3 length is 15 residues. Germline V CDR1 and CDR2: SGHVS, FNYEAQ. CDR3 DNA: TGTGCCAGCAGCCCCTCGACGGGGGGGACCGGGGAGCTGTTTTTT. Translating gives CASSPSTGGTGELFF.

The CDR3 protein is CASSYRGDTQYF. CDR3 nucleotides: TGCGCCAGCAGCTACAGGGGAGATACGCAGTATTTT. The gene calls are TRBV4-1 and TRBJ2-3; 7 nucleotides match TRBD1. The CDR3 length is 12 residues. V lost 5 bases, J lost 5 bases, and 1 base stayed unmatched. CDR1 is MGHRA and CDR2 is YSYEKL in the germline V gene.

The chain is built from TRBV5-4 and TRBJ1-4; 7 nucleotides match TRBD1. This CDR3 is 13 amino acids long. The V segment lost 0 bases and the J segment 17 bases; nucleotides outside the gene matches: 10. Germline CDR1 SGHNT, CDR2 YYREEE (reference sequence). CDR3 loop: CASSLGGDSPRFF. DNA of the CDR3: TGTGCCAGCAGCTTGGGGGGGGACAGTCCCCGTTTTTTT.

The genes are TRBV7-2 and TRBJ1-2; tentative D call: TRBD1 (5 bases). The V end was cut by 5 bases, the J end by 3 bases, with 19 bases between. This CDR3 has 16 residues. Germline V CDR1 and CDR2: SGHTA, FQGNSA. Written as DNA, the CDR3 is TGTGCCAGCAGCCACCGGGAGATCCCCAGGGACTATGGCTACACCTTC. It translates to CASSHREIPRDYGYTF.